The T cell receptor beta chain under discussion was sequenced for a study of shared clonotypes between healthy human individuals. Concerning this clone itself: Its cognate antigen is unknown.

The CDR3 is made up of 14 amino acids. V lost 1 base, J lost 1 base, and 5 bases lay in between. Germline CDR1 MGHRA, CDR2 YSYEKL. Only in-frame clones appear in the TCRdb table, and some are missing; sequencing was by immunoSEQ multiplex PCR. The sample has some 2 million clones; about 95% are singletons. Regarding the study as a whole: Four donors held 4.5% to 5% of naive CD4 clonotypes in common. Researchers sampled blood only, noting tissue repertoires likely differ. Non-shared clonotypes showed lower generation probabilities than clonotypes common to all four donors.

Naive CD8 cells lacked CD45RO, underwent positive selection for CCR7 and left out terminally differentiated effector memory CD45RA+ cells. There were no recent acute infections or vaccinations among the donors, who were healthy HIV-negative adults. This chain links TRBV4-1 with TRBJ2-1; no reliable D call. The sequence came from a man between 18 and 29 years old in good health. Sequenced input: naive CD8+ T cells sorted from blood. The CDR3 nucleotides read TGCGCCAGCAGCCAAGCGGAGTCCTACAATGAGCAGTTCTTC. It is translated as CASSQAESYNEQFF.